This entry features one T cell receptor beta chain sequence. Its antigen is not yet known. Base qualities are not recorded, but no much larger clone differs from it by a single base. This record comes from a study of blood T cell repertoires in COVID-19 (dated by TCRdb to 2020 to 2021). Study-wide context: Samples from collaborators originated in the United States, Italy and Spain and spanned both the acute and convalescent phases of COVID-19. HLA class I and class II types, where available, came from metadata supplied by the sample provider rather than from assay-based typing. Subjects who had been exposed to COVID-19, were actively infected with it, or had recovered from it provided the deeply sampled blood TCRbeta repertoires that made up the dataset. A freely available public database, intended as a resource for researchers studying the immune response to SARS-CoV-2, is where the repertoires were released. The samples were drawn from two sources: the first 160 participants of the ongoing ImmuneRACE study, and about 1,300 subjects contributed by 6 global collaborators. The prospective study material was composed of cDNA or gDNA derived from T cells, B-cell-depleted T cells, or PBMCs. The sample metadata nearly always contained a de-identified subject ID, COVID-19 status, age in years and sex. On the study overall, not on this receptor specifically: How much clinical and demographic metadata was included differed by source and by participant, and the metadata was provided uncurated.

Inclusive of the bounding cysteine and phenylalanine, the CDR3 is 16 residues long. Just CDR3 DNA is preserved here, 48 bases in frame from base 1. Looking up the germline V gene (reference sequence) yields CDR1 LNHDA and CDR2 SQIVND. V gives up 4 bases and J gives up 1 base, and the segment between their germline ends measures 15 bases. TCRbeta CDR3 regions were amplified from genomic DNA using the immunoSEQ Assay, a bias-controlled multiplex PCR. Under the source paper's analysis protocol: The number of nucleated cells in each sample was estimated by amplification of reference gene primers within the assay. Sequence reads were collapsed and filtered to measure the absolute abundance of every unique TCRbeta CDR3 rearrangement. For each sample, productive Simpson clonality was calculated by taking the square root of Simpson's diversity index across productive rearrangements. TCRdb obtained this table from immuneACCESS and retained in-frame rearrangements with V and J assigned. These tables miss some clones; where compared with another copy, unresolved V genes account for less than half of the shortfall, and the remainder is unexplained. The D gene and trimming were derived from the DNA, and the V and J assignments and clone size from that table. Recorded for this sample are 35,000 or so clones; around 88% of them occurred a single time. Together, the top ten hold roughly 6.2% of the sample.

The collaborating institutions used their own protocols to collect whole blood in K2EDTA tubes. For TCRbeta analysis, collaborators shipped samples in one of three forms: frozen whole blood, isolated PBMCs, or DNA extracted from either of those sample types. The sequenced material came from peripheral blood. The sequence joins TRBV19 to TRBJ2-3, and the D gene may be TRBD1, 6 bases matching. The sequence derives from a human donor in a cohort sampled during active COVID-19. The CDR3 sequence is CASSSETGSRTDTQYF. Read as DNA, the sequence is TGTGCCAGTAGTAGCGAAACAGGGAGTCGCACAGATACGCAGTATTTT. The CDR3, completed at both ends by the reference TRBV19 and TRBJ2-3 genes, gives the full variable domain DGGITQSPKYLFRKEGQNVTLSCEQNLNHDAMYWYRQDPGQGLRLIYYSQIVNDFQKGDIAEGYSVSREKKESFPLTVTSAQKNPTAFYLCASSSETGSRTDTQYFGPGTRLTVL.